This entry lists 3 T cell receptor beta chains sequenced from one sample in a study of T cells in Graves' hyperthyroidism and ophthalmopathy. Regions amplified from RNA transcripts were the TCR beta CDR3 regions. An initial round of RT-PCR targeting the TCR CDR3 relied on the HTBI primer set. Each CDR3 protein is one row after TCRdb ran MiXCR on the multiplex PCR reads. This sample has approximately 400,000 distinct CDR3 sequences, with more than 13% found just once. The sample consisted of blood. These receptors were collected from a woman in her thirties with Graves' hyperthyroidism.

Ten or more counts support this clonotype. The chain joins TRBV5-1 to TRBJ2-7; TRBD2 is a possible D gene (5 bases). The length of the CDR3 is 14 residues. V was clipped by 3 bases and J by 1 base, with 11 bases between them. The germline CDR1 and CDR2 sequences are SGHRS and YFSETQ. CDR3 region: CASSWRQASYEQYF. The CDR3 DNA follows: TGCGCCAGCAGCTGGAGGCAGGCTTCCTACGAGCAGTACTTC.

V gene TRBV5-4 combines with J gene TRBJ2-7; D is uncertain. Germline V gives CDR1 SGHNT, CDR2 YYREEE (reference sequence). This CDR3 has 15 amino acids. Trimming stripped 2 bases from V and 5 bases from J, with 17 bases between. The CDR3 sequence: CASSFLGGSINEQYF. DNA of the CDR3: TGTGCCAGCAGCTTCCTTGGTGGTAGTATCAACGAGCAGTACTTC.

This clonotype was recorded many times. The chain carries TRBV6-5 and TRBJ1-1, with D unclear. From germline, CDR1 is MNHEY and CDR2 SVGAGI. V lost 8 bases and J 0 bases, leaving 10 bases between the germline ends. The CDR3 covers 13 residues. CDR3 bases: TGTGCCAGCCCTAGAGGTCTGAACACTGAAGCTTTCTTT. Translation: CASPRGLNTEAFF.